This entry concerns a single TCR beta chain. Its target is not known. This entry comes from a study of T cell repertoires in cytomegalovirus infection. Study-wide context: Indications of both CMV infection and matching HLA type were provided by public TCR beta signatures. Findings and caveats of the study: Cumulative public TCR beta family frequency identified carriers of CMV plus the relevant HLA. HLA-C-restricted TCR beta clonotypes specific for CMV led the ex vivo response.

Using its own MiXCR run on the reads, TCRdb lists one record per CDR3 protein. This sample carries 450,000 to 600,000 distinct CDR3 sequences, about two fifths of them seen once, and the ten largest clones take 43%. Germline V gene sequence: CDR1 SGHVS, CDR2 FQNEAQ. The V gene lost 3 bases and the J gene lost 3 bases, with 11 bases spanning the gap. CDR3 size: 14 residues. Material: cultured PBMCs, obtained from culture after CMV antigen stimulation. The clonotype comes from a human donor in good health (CMV status not recorded). Some clones in this sample may be carry-over from other donors' samples. This rearrangement joins TRBV7-8 to TRBJ1-1; no reliable D call. CDR3 amino acids: CASSFALSDTEAFF. CDR3 in DNA: TGTGCCAGCAGCTTCGCCCTATCGGACACTGAAGCTTTCTTT.